The 17 T cell receptor beta chains below were found in one sample sequenced in a study of blood T cell repertoires in COVID-19. Sequencing used immunoSEQ multiplex PCR; TCRdb keeps in-frame clones, though not all of them. The sample lists around 280,000 clones, 88% occurring once. The sample consisted of peripheral blood. These receptors were collected from a woman in her twenties or thirties with COVID-19, enrolled during active disease.

The chain recombines TRBV4-2 with TRBJ1-4; D possibly corresponds to TRBD1 (6 bases). The CDR3 covers 15 residues. The germline CDR1 and CDR2 sequences are LGHNA and YNFKEQ. Deletions cut 5 bases from V and 8 bases from J, with 18 bases between. DNA for the CDR3: TGTGCCAGCAGCGGAGACCCAGGGGCGCCGGAAAAACTGTTTTTT. Translating it yields CASSGDPGAPEKLFF.

This chain joins TRBV3-1 (or the pseudogene TRBV3-2) and TRBJ2-6; possible D gene TRBD2, 6 bases. The V gene lost 1 base and the J gene lost 2 bases, with 9 bases spanning the gap. The CDR3 is 16 residues long. Germline CDR1 is LGHDT and CDR2 is YNNKEL (reference sequence). The CDR3 spells CASSQVPGAGANVLTF. CDR3 sequence (DNA): TGTGCCAGCAGCCAAGTCCCGGGGGCTGGGGCCAACGTCCTGACTTTC.

J is TRBJ1-4 and V is TRBV14; tentatively, D is TRBD1 (6 bases). V lost 4 bases, J lost 3 bases, and 12 bases lay in between. The V gene's germline CDR1 is SGHDN and CDR2 FVKESK. There are 15 residues in the CDR3. The CDR3 here is CASSLSRGPNEKLFF. The CDR3 DNA sequence: TGTGCCAGCAGCCTTTCCAGGGGTCCTAATGAAAAACTGTTTTTT.

This clone appeared a few times. CDR3 loop: CASSPPGMAGVDTQYF. The CDR3 DNA reads TGTGCCAGCTCACCACCGGGGATGGCGGGAGTAGATACGCAGTATTTT. The chain has TRBV18 and TRBJ2-3, with 7 positions matching TRBD2. Germline CDR1 and CDR2: KGHSH and LQKENI. This CDR3 is built from 16 residues. J lost 5 bases, V lost 0 bases, and 8 bases had no gene match.

This clone was detected once. The chain combines TRBV6-6 with TRBJ2-7; TRBD1 aligns across 7 bases. The CDR3 extends over 16 amino acids. Germline V gives CDR1 MNHNY, CDR2 SVGAGI (reference sequence). V shed 5 bases and J 0 bases; nucleotides not matched to a gene: 10. The CDR3 region is CASSAEGQGVSYEQYF. CDR3 DNA sequence: TGTGCCAGCAGTGCAGAAGGGCAGGGGGTCTCCTACGAGCAGTACTTC.

The V and J genes are TRBV24-1 and TRBJ1-1; D is ambiguous. Germline-derived CDR1 and CDR2 are KGHDR and SFDVKD. CDR3 length: 15 residues. The V end lost 7 bases, the J end lost 2 bases, and 16 bases lay between the germline ends. CDR3 coding DNA: TGTGCCACCAGGCCGGCGGGAGGTGAAAACACTGAAGCTTTCTTT. This encodes CATRPAGGENTEAFF.

With regard to this clone: Other DNA sequences in this sample translate to the same CDR3. This chain links TRBV30 with TRBJ2-1; D possibly corresponds to TRBD1 (6 bases). The CDR3 length is 11 residues. V lost 0 bases to trimming and J lost 10 bases, with 7 bases between them. Germline CDR1 and CDR2: GTSNPN and SVGIG (reference sequence). CDR3 sequence (DNA): TGTGCCTGGAGTGTGAGGGGGGAGCAGTTCTTC. Residues: CAWSVRGEQFF.

Only one count was recorded for this clone. The rearrangement uses TRBV7-6 and TRBJ2-3, with 8 bases lining up with TRBD1. Germline V gives CDR1 SGHVS, CDR2 FNYEAQ. V lost 1 base and J lost 1; bases outside the gene matches: 7. The CDR3 sequence is 17 residues long. For the CDR3, the DNA is TGTGCCAGCAGCTTAGACCCAGGGGGCGCAGGCACAGATACGCAGTATTTT. The encoded protein is CASSLDPGGAGTDTQYF.

The chain uses TRBV30 and TRBJ2-1; no firm D call. Germline lookup yields CDR1 GTSNPN and CDR2 SVGIG (reference sequence). V lost 8 bases, J lost 12 bases, and 23 bases lay in between. The CDR3 spans 13 residues. This chain's CDR3 is CAQIASAPTRQFF. CDR3 nucleotide sequence: TGTGCCCAGATCGCCAGTGCCCCGACACGGCAGTTCTTC.

As regards this clone: Other DNA sequences in this specimen translate into the identical CDR3. The chain is built from TRBV5-1 and TRBJ2-1, with TRBD2 matching over 11 bases. Trimming took 0 bases from V and 3 from J; bases not matched to a gene: 2. Germline V CDR1 and CDR2: SGHRS, YFSETQ. The CDR3 spans 16 residues. CDR3 sequence: CASSLGGTSGYNEQFF. The CDR3 DNA reads as TGCGCCAGCAGCTTGGGGGGGACTAGCGGCTACAATGAGCAGTTCTTC.

The genes are TRBV6-2 or TRBV6-3 and TRBJ2-1; 14 bases fit TRBD2. The germline CDR1 and CDR2 sequences are MNHEY and SVGEGT. Trimming at V came to 5 bases and at J to 8 bases, leaving 11 bases not matched to a gene. The CDR3 spans 17 residues. Here the CDR3 reads CASSPAGTSGSGHEQFF. The CDR3 DNA is TGTGCCAGCAGTCCCGCCGGGACTAGCGGGAGTGGGCATGAGCAGTTCTTC.

This clone was observed a single time. CDR3 DNA sequence: TGTGCCAGTTCCAGCGGGAGCGGTTACGAGCAGTACTTC. Translation: CASSSGSGYEQYF. V and J are TRBV9 and TRBJ2-7, with TRBD2 identical over 8 bases. V was pared by 8 bases and J by 4 bases, with 8 bases of the junction left unmatched. Germline assignment: CDR1 SGDLS and CDR2 YYNGEE. This CDR3 spans 13 amino acids. The full variable domain, its missing parts supplied by reference TRBV9 and TRBJ2-7, is DSGVTQTPKHLITATGQRVTLRCSPRSGDLSVYWYQQSLDQGLQFLIQYYNGEERAKGNILERFSAQQFPDLHSELNLSSLELGDSALYFCASSSGSGYEQYFGPGTRLTVT.

The gene calls are TRBV5-6 and TRBJ1-2, with unresolved D. Germline V gene sequence: CDR1 SGHDT, CDR2 YYEEEE. Trimming removed 4 bases from V and 6 bases from J, with 22 bases in between. CDR3 size: 16 residues. The CDR3 DNA reads TGTGCCAGCAGCCCCCAGGCCGGGGATGATCAGGATGGCTACACCTTC. This translates into CASSPQAGDDQDGYTF.

This clone appeared once. The chain has TRBV7-9 and TRBJ2-3, with 10 bases identical to TRBD2. V trimming: 3 bases; J trimming: 2 bases; junction bases outside the gene matches: 8. The CDR3 sequence is 17 residues long. Germline V gives CDR1 SEHNR, CDR2 FQNEAQ (reference sequence). This chain's CDR3 is CASSFGGLARPTDTQYF. Here the CDR3 DNA reads TGTGCCAGCAGCTTCGGGGGACTAGCGAGACCCACAGATACGCAGTATTTT.

V usage is TRBV6-1 and J usage is TRBJ1-3, with D perhaps matching TRBD1 (5 bases). V was clipped by 3 bases and J by 5 bases, with 11 bases between them. Per germline, CDR1 MNHNS and CDR2 SASEGT. The CDR3 spans 14 residues. CDR3 sequence: CASSDRVNRNTIYF. CDR3 nucleotides: TGTGCCAGCAGTGACAGGGTTAATAGAAACACCATATATTTT.

The chain employs TRBV5-5 and TRBJ2-2; 10 nucleotides agree with TRBD2. Unmatched junction bases numbered 5, after V lost 5 bases and J lost 1 base. The CDR3 extends over 16 amino acids. CDR1 is SGHKS, CDR2 YYEKEE, per germline (reference sequence). CDR3 nucleotides: TGTGCCAGCAGACTTCGGACTAGCGGGAACACCGGGGAGCTGTTTTTT. This gives the protein CASRLRTSGNTGELFF.

The V call is TRBV18, the J call TRBJ1-6; TRBD1 matches 12 bases. V trimming: 3 bases; J trimming: 7 bases; junction bases outside the gene matches: 4. The length of the CDR3 is 16 residues. The germline V gene encodes CDR1 KGHSH and CDR2 LQKENI. CDR3 sequence (DNA): TGTGCCAGCTCACCGATGGGACAGGGGGCGAATTCACCCCTCCACTTT. Protein product: CASSPMGQGANSPLHF.